This entry lists 10 T cell receptor beta chains sequenced from one sample in a study of blood T cells in healthy people across ages (dated by TCRdb to about 2015). The library was generated by 5' RACE. TCRdb records Illumina HiSeq 2500 as the sequencer. The second PCR ran for about 7 to 11 cycles and used a J-beta primer mix along with a sample-barcoded 5' primer. The raw public data were reprocessed by TCRdb itself: fastp quality trimming at Q25, MiXCR clonotype calling, in-frame beta chains only. When rows share a CDR3 protein, they turn into one entry using the most common DNA and genes. This sample is represented by under 2 million distinct CDR3 sequences; about 31% of them were singletons. 11% of the sample lies in the top ten. Sequenced: blood. These receptors were obtained from a woman in her thirties in good health.

The genes are TRBV5-4 and TRBJ2-1; the match to TRBD2 covers 13 bases. Germline CDR1 SGHNT, CDR2 YYREEE (reference sequence). This CDR3 has 16 residues. The V gene end was trimmed by 4 bases and the J gene end by 7 bases; junction bases not matched to a gene: 8. CDR3 DNA: TGTGCCAGCAGCGTAACTAGCGGGAGGGTGTTAAATGAGCAGTTCTTC. Translated, it gives CASSVTSGRVLNEQFF.

The chain couples TRBV4-2 to TRBJ2-3; 8 bases map to TRBD2. From germline, CDR1 is LGHNA and CDR2 YNFKEQ. There are 17 residues in the CDR3. With V trimmed by 0 bases and J by 9 bases, 14 bases remained unmatched. The CDR3 coding sequence is TGTGCCAGCAGCCAAGATGTTACTAGCGGTTCCCTGGTCACGCAGTATTTT. Its protein is CASSQDVTSGSLVTQYF.

V gene TRBV24-1 combines with J gene TRBJ2-3, with 7 nucleotides matching TRBD2. Germline V gives CDR1 KGHDR, CDR2 SFDVKD. CDR3 size: 15 residues. V shed 4 bases and J 2 bases; nucleotides not matched to a gene: 5. The CDR3 nucleotides are TGTGCCACCAGTGAGTGGGAGGGTATCACAGATACGCAGTATTTT. Translated, it gives CATSEWEGITDTQYF.

The chain links TRBV7-9 to TRBJ2-7; D possibly corresponds to TRBD2 (6 bases). Germline V gives CDR1 SEHNR, CDR2 FQNEAQ (reference sequence). This CDR3 contains 13 residues. Trimming pared 4 bases from V and 3 bases from J, leaving 10 bases between. CDR3 sequence (DNA): TGTGCCAGCAGCTCAATCGGGGGCTACGAGCAGTACTTC. Translated: CASSSIGGYEQYF.

This chain joins TRBV5-6 and TRBJ1-2; D gene uncertain. V shed 3 bases and J shed 0 bases, with 9 bases lying between them. This CDR3 comprises 14 residues. CDR1 SGHDT and CDR2 YYEEEE come from the germline V gene. The CDR3 coding sequence is TGTGCCAGCAGCTCCCCGAATACTAACTATGGCTACACCTTC. This encodes CASSSPNTNYGYTF.

This clonotype was counted many times. The genes are TRBV20-1 and TRBJ2-1; D is undetermined. V was clipped by 2 bases and J by 4 bases, with 3 bases between them. This CDR3 comprises 11 residues. From germline, CDR1 is DFQATT and CDR2 SNEGSKA (reference sequence). This CDR3 reads CSARSYNEQFF. The CDR3 DNA is TGCAGTGCTAGATCTTACAATGAGCAGTTCTTC.

This chain links TRBV6-1 with TRBJ1-5; D perhaps matches TRBD1 (6 bases). This CDR3 region has 15 residues. CDR1 and CDR2 from the germline V gene are MNHNS and SASEGT. The V and J ends lost 2 bases and 0 bases respectively, with 8 bases between them. The CDR3 region is CASSEQGHSNQPQHF. As DNA, the CDR3 is TGTGCCAGCAGTGAACAGGGACATAGCAATCAGCCCCAGCATTTT.

In this sample, this clonotype turned up a few times. The rearrangement uses TRBV20-1 and TRBJ2-3; 11 bases match TRBD2. J gave up 3 bases and V 0 bases, and 8 bases lay outside the gene matches. Germline V gene data show CDR1 as DFQATT and CDR2 as SNEGSKA (reference sequence). CDR3 length: 17 amino acids. The CDR3 DNA sequence: TGCAGTGCTAGAGATAAGGAATCTAGCGGGGGGACAGATACGCAGTATTTT. The encoded protein is CSARDKESSGGTDTQYF.

The DNA of the CDR3 is TGTGCCAGCAGCGTAGACGGGAGCCCGTACAATGAGCAGTTCTTC. Translating gives CASSVDGSPYNEQFF. The chain employs TRBV9 and TRBJ2-1, with TRBD2 as a possible D gene (6 bases). In germline, CDR1 is SGDLS, CDR2 YYNGEE. The CDR3 covers 15 residues. V lost 0 bases, J lost 4 bases, and 11 bases lay in between.

This clonotype was observed a handful of times. The V gene is TRBV18, the J gene TRBJ2-5; D gene unclear. The length of the CDR3 is 14 residues. Germline-derived CDR1 and CDR2 are KGHSH and LQKENI. The germline V and J ends were trimmed by 6 bases and 2 bases, with 13 bases remaining between them. The CDR3 protein is CASSARARQETQYF. DNA for the CDR3: TGTGCCAGCTCCGCTAGAGCGAGGCAAGAGACCCAGTACTTC.